These T cell receptor beta chains were read from a single sample in a study of blood T cells in healthy people across ages. TCRdb reprocessed the 5' RACE reads via MiXCR and lists one record per CDR3 protein. The sample holds 800,000 to 950,000 distinct CDR3 sequences, roughly 40% seen once. The sequenced sample consisted of blood. These TCRs come from a man in his late teens or twenties in good health. CDR3s include the opening cysteine and the closing phenylalanine or tryptophan. The D gene is left open where the match is weak. Some rows have no size entry. The others give once, few or many, or a class for an expanded clone.

clone_size j_call d_call v_call cdr3_aa cdr3_nt
few TRBJ2-4 TRBD1 TRBV3-1 CASSQVRQGLAKNIQYF TGTGCCAGCAGCCAGGTACGACAGGGGCTAGCCAAAAACATTCAGTACTTC
few TRBJ2-3 TRBD2 TRBV4-3 CASSQDRWTSSRSTDTQYF TGCGCCAGCAGCCAAGACCGATGGACTAGCTCCAGATCCACAGATACGCAGTATTTT
. TRBJ2-1 . TRBV21-1 CASSKARKGYSYNEQFF TGTGCCAGCAGCAAAGCAAGGAAGGGCTACTCCTACAATGAGCAGTTCTTC
. TRBJ1-1 . TRBV20-1 CSARDRRVSPGAEAFF TGCAGTGCTAGAGATCGGCGGGTCTCCCCCGGAGCTGAAGCTTTCTTT
. TRBJ1-6 . TRBV10-3 CAPQETEDSPLHF TGTGCCCCCCAGGAGACAGAAGATTCACCCCTCCACTTT
. TRBJ2-2 . TRBV12-1 CASSFPFQLVDTGELFF TGTGCCAGCAGCTTTCCTTTTCAACTAGTGGACACCGGGGAGCTGTTTTTT
. TRBJ1-4 . TRBV7-8 CASSLSGGSTNEKLFF TGTGCCAGTAGCTTGTCTGGGGGCTCAACTAATGAAAAACTGTTTTTT
. TRBJ1-5 . TRBV7-2 CASSLYRESQPQHF TGTGCCAGCAGCTTATACAGGGAGAGTCAGCCCCAGCATTTT
few TRBJ2-3 . TRBV20-1 CSYGTGDTDTQYF TGCAGTTACGGGACGGGGGACACAGATACGCAGTATTTT
. TRBJ2-7 . TRBV4-1 CASSLRGADEQYF TGCGCCAGCAGCCTTCGGGGGGCGGACGAGCAGTACTTC
many TRBJ2-4 . TRBV4-1 CASSQGPIGNIQYF TGCGCCAGCAGCCAAGGGCCAATCGGGAACATTCAGTACTTC
few TRBJ1-1 . TRBV5-6 CASRDGSAEAFF TGTGCCAGCAGGGACGGGTCGGCGGAAGCTTTCTTT
. TRBJ1-5 TRBD1 TRBV7-2 CASSLWTGGRQPQHF TGTGCCAGCAGCTTATGGACAGGGGGCCGTCAGCCCCAGCATTTT
. TRBJ1-3 TRBD1 TRBV12-3/TRBV12-4 CASSSRGTDRNTIYF TGTGCCAGCAGTTCTCGAGGGACAGATAGAAACACCATATATTTT
few TRBJ1-5 . TRBV19 CASSIVQGWDNQPQHF TGTGCCAGTAGTATAGTCCAGGGGTGGGACAATCAGCCCCAGCATTTT
few TRBJ2-5 TRBD1 TRBV19 CASSPEGGEETQYF TGTGCCAGTAGTCCCGAAGGGGGCGAAGAGACCCAGTACTTC
. TRBJ2-1 . TRBV6-2/TRBV6-3 CASSYSRGQETQFF TGTGCCAGCAGTTATTCCAGGGGACAAGAGACCCAGTTCTTC
. TRBJ2-7 TRBD1 TRBV24-1 CATSDFLQGLSSYEQYF TGTGCCACCAGTGATTTCCTACAGGGGTTGAGCTCCTACGAGCAGTACTTC
. TRBJ2-7 . TRBV27 CASSADRQGYEQYF TGTGCCAGCAGCGCAGACAGGCAAGGTTACGAGCAGTACTTC
. TRBJ1-4 TRBD1 TRBV25-1 CASSRQGSTNEKLFF TGTGCCAGCAGTCGACAGGGCTCCACTAATGAAAAACTGTTTTTT
few TRBJ2-4 . TRBV7-2 CASSLVAGLLSKNIQYF TGTGCCAGCAGCTTAGTTGCAGGGTTACTATCCAAAAACATTCAGTACTTC
. TRBJ1-5 TRBD1 TRBV24-1 CATSELDRVPQTLRNQPQHF TGTGCCACCAGTGAACTCGACAGGGTCCCGCAGACCTTGCGCAATCAGCCCCAGCATTTT
. TRBJ2-4 TRBD1 TRBV7-2 CASSLGTGNREQYF TGTGCCAGCAGCTTAGGGACAGGGAATCGGGAGCAGTACTTC
few TRBJ2-7 . TRBV7-9 CASSLVPAREYEQYF TGTGCCAGCAGCTTAGTTCCCGCCAGGGAATACGAGCAGTACTTC
few TRBJ2-5 . TRBV6-2/TRBV6-3 CASSYGVETQYF TGTGCCAGCAGTTACGGAGTAGAGACCCAGTACTTC
few TRBJ2-2 . TRBV5-5 CASSLDRQNTGELFF TGTGCCAGCAGCTTGGACCGCCAAAACACCGGGGAGCTGTTTTTT
. TRBJ2-7 . TRBV20-1 CSASHTGTLTYNEQYF TGCAGTGCTAGCCATACCGGGACTTTAACGTACAATGAGCAGTACTTC
. TRBJ2-1 . TRBV6-1 CASSEDWQETQFF TGTGCCAGCAGTGAGGACTGGCAAGAGACCCAGTTCTTC
few TRBJ2-3 . TRBV7-9 CASSSHRENTDTQYF TGTGCCAGCAGCTCTCACAGGGAGAACACAGATACGCAGTATTTT
. TRBJ1-5 . TRBV19 CASSIAGQPNQPQHF TGTGCCAGTAGTATAGCAGGGCAACCCAATCAGCCCCAGCATTTT
few TRBJ1-1 . TRBV7-2 CASSLERGLGTEAFF TGTGCCAGCAGCTTAGAGCGGGGGCTCGGCACTGAAGCTTTCTTT
. TRBJ1-2 . TRBV5-5 CASSLRTLSNYGYTF TGTGCCAGCAGCCTCCGGACACTATCTAACTATGGCTACACCTTC
. TRBJ2-3 . TRBV20-1 CSAEGADTQYF TGCAGTGCTGAGGGGGCAGATACGCAGTATTTT
. TRBJ2-1 . TRBV12-5 CASGLVGGRFYEQFF TGTGCTAGTGGTTTGGTGGGGGGAAGATTCTACGAGCAGTTCTTC
many TRBJ2-4 . TRBV5-1 CASSLETAPAWLQYF TGCGCCAGCAGCTTGGAAACAGCGCCCGCTTGGCTTCAGTACTTC
once TRBJ2-7 TRBD2 TRBV29-1 CSVAGTSGGDLFYEQYF TGCAGCGTTGCCGGGACTAGCGGGGGAGACCTTTTTTACGAGCAGTACTTC
many TRBJ2-5 TRBD1 TRBV12-3/TRBV12-4 CASSFRRQGQETQYF TGTGCCAGCAGTTTCCGACGACAGGGCCAAGAGACCCAGTACTTC
. TRBJ1-2 . TRBV3-1 CASRNQGIDGYTF TGTGCCAGCAGGAACCAGGGGATAGATGGCTACACCTTC
few TRBJ2-1 . TRBV12-3/TRBV12-4 CASSFGETHEQFF TGTGCCAGCAGTTTTGGGGAGACCCATGAGCAGTTCTTC
many TRBJ2-7 . TRBV5-6 CASSLGTQYEQYF TGTGCCAGCAGCTTGGGGACCCAGTACGAGCAGTACTTC
few TRBJ1-2 TRBD1 TRBV7-9 CASSQDWDRGNGYTF TGTGCCAGCAGCCAAGACTGGGACAGGGGAAATGGCTACACCTTC